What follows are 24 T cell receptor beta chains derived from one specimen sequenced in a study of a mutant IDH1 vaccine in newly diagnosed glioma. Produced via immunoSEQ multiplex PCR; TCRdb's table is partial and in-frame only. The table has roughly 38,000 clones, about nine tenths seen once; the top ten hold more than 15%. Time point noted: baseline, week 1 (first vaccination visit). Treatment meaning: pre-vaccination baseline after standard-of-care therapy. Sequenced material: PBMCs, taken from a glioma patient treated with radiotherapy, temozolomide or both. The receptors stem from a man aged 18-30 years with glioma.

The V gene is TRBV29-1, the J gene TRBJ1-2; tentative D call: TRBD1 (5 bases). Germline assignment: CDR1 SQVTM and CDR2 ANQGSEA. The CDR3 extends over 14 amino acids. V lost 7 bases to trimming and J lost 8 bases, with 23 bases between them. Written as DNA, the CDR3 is TGCAGCGCCGAAGGGGCGACATCTCCAGGGGGCTACACCTTC. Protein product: CSAEGATSPGGYTF.

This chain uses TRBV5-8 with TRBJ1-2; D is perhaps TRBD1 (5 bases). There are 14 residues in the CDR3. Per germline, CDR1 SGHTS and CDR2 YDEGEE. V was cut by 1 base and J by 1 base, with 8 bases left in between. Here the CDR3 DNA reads TGTGCCAGCAGCTTGAGGGGAAGTAACTATGGCTACACCTTC. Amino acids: CASSLRGSNYGYTF.

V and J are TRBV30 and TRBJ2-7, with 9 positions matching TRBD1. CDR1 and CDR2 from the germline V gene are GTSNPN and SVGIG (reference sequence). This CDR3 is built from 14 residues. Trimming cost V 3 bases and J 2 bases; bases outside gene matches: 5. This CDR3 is CAWRYGTGTYEQYF. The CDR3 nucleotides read TGTGCCTGGAGGTACGGGACAGGGACCTACGAGCAGTACTTC.

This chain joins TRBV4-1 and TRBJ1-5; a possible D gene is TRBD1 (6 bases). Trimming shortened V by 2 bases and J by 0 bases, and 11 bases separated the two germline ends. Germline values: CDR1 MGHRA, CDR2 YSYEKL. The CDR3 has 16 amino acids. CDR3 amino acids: CASSQLGGNSNQPQHF. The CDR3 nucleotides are TGCGCCAGCAGCCAATTAGGGGGTAATAGCAATCAGCCCCAGCATTTT.

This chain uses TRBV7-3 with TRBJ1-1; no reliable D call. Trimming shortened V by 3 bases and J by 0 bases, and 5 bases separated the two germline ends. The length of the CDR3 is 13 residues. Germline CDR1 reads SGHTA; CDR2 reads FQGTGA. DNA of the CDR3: TGTGCCAGCAGCTTCGAGATGAACACTGAAGCTTTCTTT. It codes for CASSFEMNTEAFF. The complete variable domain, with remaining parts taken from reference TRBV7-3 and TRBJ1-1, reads GAGVSQTPSNKVTEKGKYVELRCDPISGHTALYWYRQSLGQGPEFLIYFQGTGAADDSGLPNDRFFAVRPEGSVSTLKIQRTERGDSAVYLCASSFEMNTEAFFGQGTRLTVV.

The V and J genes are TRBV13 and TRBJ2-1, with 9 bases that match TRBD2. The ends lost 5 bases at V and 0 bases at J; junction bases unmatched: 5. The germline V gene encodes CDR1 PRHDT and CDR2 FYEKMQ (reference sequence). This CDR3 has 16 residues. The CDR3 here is CASSILAGSSYNEQFF. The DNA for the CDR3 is TGTGCCAGCAGCATCCTAGCGGGGAGCTCCTACAATGAGCAGTTCTTC.

CDR3 sequence: CASSPGDRGTLYF. The CDR3 nucleotides are TGTGCCAGCTCACCGGGGGACCGGGGGACGTTGTATTTT. The chain couples TRBV18 to TRBJ2-3, with D possibly TRBD2 on 6 matching bases. V gave up 3 bases and J gave up 14 bases, with 18 bases separating them. This CDR3 has 13 residues. Germline V gives CDR1 KGHSH, CDR2 LQKENI.

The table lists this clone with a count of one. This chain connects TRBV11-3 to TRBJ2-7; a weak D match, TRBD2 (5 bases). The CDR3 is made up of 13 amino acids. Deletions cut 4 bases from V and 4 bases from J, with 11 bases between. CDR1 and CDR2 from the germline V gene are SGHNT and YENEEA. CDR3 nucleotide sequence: TGTGCCAGCAGCTCCCAATCGGGGTACGAGCAGTACTTC. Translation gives CASSSQSGYEQYF.

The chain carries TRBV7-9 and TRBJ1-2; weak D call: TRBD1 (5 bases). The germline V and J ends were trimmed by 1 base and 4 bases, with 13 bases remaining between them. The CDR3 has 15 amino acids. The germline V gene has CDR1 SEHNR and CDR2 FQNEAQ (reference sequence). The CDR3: CASSLGGDFIYGYTF. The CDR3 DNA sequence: TGTGCCAGCAGCTTAGGAGGGGACTTCATCTATGGCTACACCTTC.

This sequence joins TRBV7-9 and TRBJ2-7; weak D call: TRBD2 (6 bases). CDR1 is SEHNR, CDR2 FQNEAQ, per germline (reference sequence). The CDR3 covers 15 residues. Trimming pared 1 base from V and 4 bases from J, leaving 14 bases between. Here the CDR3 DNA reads TGTGCCAGCAGCTTAGGGGCAGGGAGGAAGTACGAGCAGTACTTC. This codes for CASSLGAGRKYEQYF.

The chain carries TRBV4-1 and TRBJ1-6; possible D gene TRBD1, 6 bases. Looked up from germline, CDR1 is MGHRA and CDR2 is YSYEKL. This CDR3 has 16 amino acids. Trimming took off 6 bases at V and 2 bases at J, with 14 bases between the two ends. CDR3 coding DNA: TGCGCCAGCAGGACGGTAGGGGGTACCTATAATTCACCCCTCCACTTT. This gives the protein CASRTVGGTYNSPLHF.

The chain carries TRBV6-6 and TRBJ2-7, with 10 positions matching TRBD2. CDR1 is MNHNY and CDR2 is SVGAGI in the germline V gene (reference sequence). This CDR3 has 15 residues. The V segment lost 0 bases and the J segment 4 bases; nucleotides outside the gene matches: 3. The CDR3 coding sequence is TGTGCCAGCAGTTACTCGGCTAGCGGGAGTTACGAGCAGTACTTC. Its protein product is CASSYSASGSYEQYF.

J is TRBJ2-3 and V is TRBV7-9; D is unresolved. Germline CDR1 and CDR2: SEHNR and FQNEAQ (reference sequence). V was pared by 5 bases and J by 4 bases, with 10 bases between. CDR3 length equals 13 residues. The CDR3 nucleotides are TGTGCCAGCAGCCCACCAGGTGCAGATACGCAGTATTTT. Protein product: CASSPPGADTQYF.

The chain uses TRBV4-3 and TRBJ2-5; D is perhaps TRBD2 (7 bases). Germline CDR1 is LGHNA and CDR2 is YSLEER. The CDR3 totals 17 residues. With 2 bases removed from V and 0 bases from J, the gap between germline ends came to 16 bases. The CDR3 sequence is CASSQRTAGSYQETQYF. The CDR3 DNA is TGCGCCAGCAGCCAAAGGACAGCGGGATCGTACCAAGAGACCCAGTACTTC.

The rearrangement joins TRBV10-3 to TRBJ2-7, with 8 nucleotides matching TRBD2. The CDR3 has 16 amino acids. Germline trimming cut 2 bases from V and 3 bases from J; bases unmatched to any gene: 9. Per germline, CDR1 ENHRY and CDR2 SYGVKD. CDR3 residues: CAISEPGRAGVYEQYF. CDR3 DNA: TGTGCCATCAGTGAGCCCGGGAGGGCGGGAGTCTACGAGCAGTACTTC.

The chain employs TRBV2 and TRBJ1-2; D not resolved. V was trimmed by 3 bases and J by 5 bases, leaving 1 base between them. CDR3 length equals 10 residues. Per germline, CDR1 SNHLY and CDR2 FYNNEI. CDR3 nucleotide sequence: TGTGCCAGCAGTGAGTATGGCTACACCTTC. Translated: CASSEYGYTF.

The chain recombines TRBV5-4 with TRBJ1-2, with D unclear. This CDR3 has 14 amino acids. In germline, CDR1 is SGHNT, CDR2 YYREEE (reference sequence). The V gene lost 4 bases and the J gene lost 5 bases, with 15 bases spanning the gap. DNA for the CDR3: TGTGCCAGCAGCCCGGGGAGCCAGGTGTATGGCTACACCTTC. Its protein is CASSPGSQVYGYTF.

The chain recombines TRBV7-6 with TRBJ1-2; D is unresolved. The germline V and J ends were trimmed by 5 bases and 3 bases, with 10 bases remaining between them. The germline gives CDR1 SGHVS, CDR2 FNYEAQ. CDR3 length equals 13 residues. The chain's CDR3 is CASSPGGDYGYTF. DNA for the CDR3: TGTGCCAGCAGCCCGGGAGGAGACTATGGCTACACCTTC. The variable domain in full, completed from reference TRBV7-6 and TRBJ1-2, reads GAGVSQSPRYKVTKRGQDVALRCDPISGHVSLYWYRQALGQGPEFLTYFNYEAQQDKSGLPNDRFSAERPEGSISTLTIQRTEQRDSAMYRCASSPGGDYGYTFGSGTRLTVV.

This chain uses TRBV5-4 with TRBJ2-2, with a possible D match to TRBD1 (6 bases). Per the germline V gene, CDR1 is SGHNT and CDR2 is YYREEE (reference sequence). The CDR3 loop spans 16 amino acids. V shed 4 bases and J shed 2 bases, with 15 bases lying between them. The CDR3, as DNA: TGTGCCAGCAGCCTGGACAGATTCCTTAACACCGGGGAGCTGTTTTTT. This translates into CASSLDRFLNTGELFF.

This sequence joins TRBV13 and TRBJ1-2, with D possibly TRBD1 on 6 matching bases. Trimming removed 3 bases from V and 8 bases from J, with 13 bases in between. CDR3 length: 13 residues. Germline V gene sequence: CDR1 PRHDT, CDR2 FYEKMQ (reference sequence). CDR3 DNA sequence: TGTGCCAGCAGCTTGACAGGCTCGGGGGGCTACACCTTC. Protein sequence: CASSLTGSGGYTF.

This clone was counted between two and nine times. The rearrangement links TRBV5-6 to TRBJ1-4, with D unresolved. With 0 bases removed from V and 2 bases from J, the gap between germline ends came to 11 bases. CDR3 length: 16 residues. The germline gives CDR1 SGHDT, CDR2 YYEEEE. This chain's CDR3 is CASSLAGGMTNEKLFF. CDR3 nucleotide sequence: TGTGCCAGCAGCTTGGCCGGTGGAATGACTAATGAAAAACTGTTTTTT.

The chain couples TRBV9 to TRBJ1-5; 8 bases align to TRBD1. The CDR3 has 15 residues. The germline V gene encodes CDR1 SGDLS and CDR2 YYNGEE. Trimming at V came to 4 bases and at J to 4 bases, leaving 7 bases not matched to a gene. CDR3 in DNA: TGTGCCAGCAGCCCGGGGCAGGGGGCGAATCAGCCCCAGCATTTT. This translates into CASSPGQGANQPQHF. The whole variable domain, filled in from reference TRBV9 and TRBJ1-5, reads DSGVTQTPKHLITATGQRVTLRCSPRSGDLSVYWYQQSLDQGLQFLIQYYNGEERAKGNILERFSAQQFPDLHSELNLSSLELGDSALYFCASSPGQGANQPQHFGDGTRLSIL.

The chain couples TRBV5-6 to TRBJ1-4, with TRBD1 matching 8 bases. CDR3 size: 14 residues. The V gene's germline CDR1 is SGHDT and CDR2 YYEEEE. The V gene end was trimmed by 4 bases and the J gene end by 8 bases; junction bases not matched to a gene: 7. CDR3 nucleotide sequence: TGTGCCAGCAGCCAGACAGGGGTTCGGGAAAAACTGTTTTTT. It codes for CASSQTGVREKLFF.

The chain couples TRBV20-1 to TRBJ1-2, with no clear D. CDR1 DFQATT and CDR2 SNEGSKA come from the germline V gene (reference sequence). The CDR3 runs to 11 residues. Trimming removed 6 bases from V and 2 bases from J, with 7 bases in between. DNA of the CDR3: TGCAGTGCGACTTTAAACTATGGCTACACCTTC. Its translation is CSATLNYGYTF.